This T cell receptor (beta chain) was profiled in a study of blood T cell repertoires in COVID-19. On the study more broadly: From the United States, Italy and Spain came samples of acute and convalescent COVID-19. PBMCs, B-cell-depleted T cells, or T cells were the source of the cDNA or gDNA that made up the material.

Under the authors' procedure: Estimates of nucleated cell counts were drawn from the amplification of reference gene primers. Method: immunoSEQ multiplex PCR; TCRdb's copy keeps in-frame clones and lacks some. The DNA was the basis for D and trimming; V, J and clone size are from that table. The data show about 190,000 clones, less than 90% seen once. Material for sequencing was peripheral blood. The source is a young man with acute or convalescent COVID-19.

The CDR3 spells CASSPPRIQGRNEQYF. The DNA for the CDR3 is TGTGCCAGCTCACCACCGCGAATTCAAGGGAGGAACGAGCAGTACTTC. This chain connects TRBV18 to TRBJ2-7; D is perhaps TRBD2 (6 bases). The germline gives CDR1 KGHSH, CDR2 LQKENI. This CDR3 contains 16 residues. Trimming removed 0 bases from V and 5 bases from J, with 17 bases in between.